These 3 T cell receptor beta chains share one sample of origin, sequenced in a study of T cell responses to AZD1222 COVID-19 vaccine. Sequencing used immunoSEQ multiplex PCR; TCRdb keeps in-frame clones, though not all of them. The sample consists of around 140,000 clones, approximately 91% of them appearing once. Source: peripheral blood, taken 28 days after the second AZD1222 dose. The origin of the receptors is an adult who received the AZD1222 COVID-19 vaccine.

CDR3 sequence (DNA): TGTGCCAGCAGTTACACCCCCGCCCTGACCGCGGTTGTAGATGAGCAGTACTTC. Its protein product is CASSYTPALTAVVDEQYF. This chain links TRBV6-2 or TRBV6-3 with TRBJ2-7; D is uncertain. CDR1 is MNHEY, CDR2 SVGEGT, per germline. The CDR3 length is 18 residues. Trimming stripped 2 bases from V and 7 bases from J, with 27 bases between.

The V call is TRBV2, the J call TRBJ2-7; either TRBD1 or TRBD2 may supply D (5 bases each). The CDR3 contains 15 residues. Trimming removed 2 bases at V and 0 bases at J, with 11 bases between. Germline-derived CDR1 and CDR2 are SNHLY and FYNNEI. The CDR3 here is CASSEQGPSSYEQYF. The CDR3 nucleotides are TGTGCCAGCAGTGAACAGGGACCGAGCTCCTACGAGCAGTACTTC.

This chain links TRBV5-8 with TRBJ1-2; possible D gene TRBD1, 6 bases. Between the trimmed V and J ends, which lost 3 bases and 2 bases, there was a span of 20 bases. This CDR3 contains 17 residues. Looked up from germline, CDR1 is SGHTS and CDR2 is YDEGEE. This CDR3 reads CASSWGTTRGPNYGYTF. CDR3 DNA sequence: TGTGCCAGCAGCTGGGGGACAACCAGAGGACCAAACTATGGCTACACCTTC.